This is a list of T cell receptor beta chains from one sample in a study of CD4+ T cells in melanoma. Sequencing used immunoSEQ multiplex PCR; TCRdb keeps in-frame clones, though not all of them. The sample includes over 7,500 clones, around 70% of them seen just once. Sequencing was done on a sample of peripheral blood. Receptors were obtained from a human donor with melanoma. CDR3s leave out the opening cysteine and the closing phenylalanine or tryptophan.

V gene: TRBV29-1
J gene: TRBJ2-3
CDR3 protein: SAITDGTNTQY

V gene: TRBV29-1
J gene: TRBJ1-2
CDR3 protein: SVRSPVNYGYT

V gene: TRBV27
J gene: TRBJ1-2
CDR3 protein: ASRSSGVNYGYT

V gene: TRBV28
J gene: TRBJ1-5
CDR3 protein: ASSNGLAGEQPQH

V gene: TRBV30
J gene: TRBJ1-1
CDR3 protein: AWSRQGGIEAF

V gene: TRBV5-1
J gene: TRBJ2-5
CDR3 protein: ASSPGLSETQY

V gene: TRBV7-2
J gene: TRBJ2-1
CDR3 protein: ASSLGLAGGDNEQF

V gene: TRBV7-9
J gene: TRBJ1-1
CDR3 protein: ASSRDRGRTEAF

V gene: TRBV6-6
J gene: -
CDR3 protein: ASRMTGISYEQY

V gene: TRBV11-2
J gene: TRBJ2-2
CDR3 protein: ASSLEGFGGGELF

V gene: TRBV4-2
J gene: TRBJ1-5
CDR3 protein: ASSQEREGMNLDQPQH

V gene: TRBV4-2
J gene: TRBJ1-5
CDR3 protein: ASSQDGGYQPQH

V gene: TRBV4-3
J gene: TRBJ1-1
CDR3 protein: ASSQDRNLNTEAF

V gene: TRBV7-2
J gene: TRBJ2-2
CDR3 protein: ASSLEAGGGGYTGELF

V gene: TRBV7-9
J gene: TRBJ1-1
CDR3 protein: ASSLNTGGSTEAF

V gene: TRBV4-2
J gene: TRBJ2-7
CDR3 protein: ASSTQTGTYEQY

V gene: TRBV2
J gene: TRBJ1-6
CDR3 protein: ASTGKGGYDNSPLH

V gene: TRBV18
J gene: TRBJ2-1
CDR3 protein: ASSVDRSNEQF

V gene: TRBV28
J gene: TRBJ2-5
CDR3 protein: ASSQDRWAQVETQY

V gene: TRBV7-9
J gene: TRBJ2-3
CDR3 protein: ASSLPSGGAHTQY

V gene: TRBV29-1
J gene: TRBJ2-5
CDR3 protein: SVGTAGFVTETQY

V gene: TRBV25-1
J gene: TRBJ2-1
CDR3 protein: ASSKGGYNEQF

V gene: TRBV7-8
J gene: TRBJ1-5
CDR3 protein: ASSLELRSDQPQH

V gene: TRBV7-9
J gene: TRBJ2-3
CDR3 protein: ASRNGLAGEWSTDTQY

V gene: TRBV6-6
J gene: TRBJ1-5
CDR3 protein: ASSYTGRNQPQH

V gene: TRBV7-9
J gene: TRBJ2-7
CDR3 protein: ASSHDMGASYEQY

V gene: TRBV2
J gene: TRBJ2-3
CDR3 protein: ASLSLAGEADTQY

V gene: TRBV10-3
J gene: TRBJ1-5
CDR3 protein: ASSEGYSNQPQH

V gene: TRBV5-5
J gene: TRBJ1-1
CDR3 protein: ASSLGTLGTEAF

V gene: TRBV11-2
J gene: TRBJ1-1
CDR3 protein: ASSLDGGGTEAF

V gene: TRBV7-2
J gene: TRBJ2-3
CDR3 protein: ASSPLSSTDTQY

V gene: TRBV5-1
J gene: TRBJ2-5
CDR3 protein: ASSLGEGAPHRETQY

V gene: TRBV5-1
J gene: TRBJ2-2
CDR3 protein: ASSLGGTGGVSAGELF

V gene: TRBV5-6
J gene: TRBJ2-1
CDR3 protein: ASSPPTPWGGSSYNEQF

V gene: TRBV5-1
J gene: TRBJ2-4
CDR3 protein: ASSLGQGLAKNIQY

V gene: TRBV7-2
J gene: TRBJ1-5
CDR3 protein: ASSFLGGSNQPQH

V gene: TRBV10-3
J gene: TRBJ1-1
CDR3 protein: AISRAGNTEAF

V gene: TRBV15
J gene: TRBJ1-5
CDR3 protein: ATSRPPGQELYSNQPQH

V gene: TRBV5-1
J gene: TRBJ2-2
CDR3 protein: ASQKTARGDTGELF

V gene: TRBV27
J gene: TRBJ1-1
CDR3 protein: ASSFGTGMNTEAF

V gene: TRBV18
J gene: TRBJ1-2
CDR3 protein: ASSPGTGGRDGYT

V gene: TRBV9
J gene: TRBJ2-3
CDR3 protein: ASTKSGTSTDTQC

V gene: TRBV5-1
J gene: TRBJ1-1
CDR3 protein: ASSLGGQVANTEAF

V gene: TRBV5-6
J gene: TRBJ2-3
CDR3 protein: ASSWWQRVSTDTQY

V gene: TRBV6-1
J gene: TRBJ1-2
CDR3 protein: ASSTTEGGYT

V gene: TRBV15
J gene: TRBJ2-3
CDR3 protein: ATSGETSGGTDTQY

V gene: TRBV27
J gene: TRBJ2-7
CDR3 protein: ASRPLAGGPYEQY

V gene: TRBV30
J gene: TRBJ1-1
CDR3 protein: AWGGFGEGRTEAF